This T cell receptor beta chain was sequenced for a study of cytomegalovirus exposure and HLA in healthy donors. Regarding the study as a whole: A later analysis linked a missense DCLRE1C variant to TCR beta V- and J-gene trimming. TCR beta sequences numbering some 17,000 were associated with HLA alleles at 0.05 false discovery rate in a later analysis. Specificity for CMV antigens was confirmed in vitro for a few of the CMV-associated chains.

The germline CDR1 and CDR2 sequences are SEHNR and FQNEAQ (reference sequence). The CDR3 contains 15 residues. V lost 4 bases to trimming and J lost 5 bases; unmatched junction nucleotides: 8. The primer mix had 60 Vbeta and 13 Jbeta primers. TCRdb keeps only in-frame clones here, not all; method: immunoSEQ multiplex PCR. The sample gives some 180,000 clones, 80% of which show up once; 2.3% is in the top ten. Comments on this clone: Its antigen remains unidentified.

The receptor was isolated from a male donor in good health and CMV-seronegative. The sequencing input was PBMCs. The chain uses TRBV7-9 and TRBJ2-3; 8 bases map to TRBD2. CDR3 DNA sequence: TGTGCCAGCAGCTCCCCGGGGGGGCCCGGAGATACGCAGTATTTT. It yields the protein CASSSPGGPGDTQYF. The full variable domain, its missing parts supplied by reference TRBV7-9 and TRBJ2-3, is DTGVSQNPRHKITKRGQNVTFRCDPISEHNRLYWYRQTLGQGPEFLTYFQNEAQLEKSRLLSDRFSAERPKGSFSTLEIQRTEQGDSAMYLCASSSPGGPGDTQYFGPGTRLTVL.